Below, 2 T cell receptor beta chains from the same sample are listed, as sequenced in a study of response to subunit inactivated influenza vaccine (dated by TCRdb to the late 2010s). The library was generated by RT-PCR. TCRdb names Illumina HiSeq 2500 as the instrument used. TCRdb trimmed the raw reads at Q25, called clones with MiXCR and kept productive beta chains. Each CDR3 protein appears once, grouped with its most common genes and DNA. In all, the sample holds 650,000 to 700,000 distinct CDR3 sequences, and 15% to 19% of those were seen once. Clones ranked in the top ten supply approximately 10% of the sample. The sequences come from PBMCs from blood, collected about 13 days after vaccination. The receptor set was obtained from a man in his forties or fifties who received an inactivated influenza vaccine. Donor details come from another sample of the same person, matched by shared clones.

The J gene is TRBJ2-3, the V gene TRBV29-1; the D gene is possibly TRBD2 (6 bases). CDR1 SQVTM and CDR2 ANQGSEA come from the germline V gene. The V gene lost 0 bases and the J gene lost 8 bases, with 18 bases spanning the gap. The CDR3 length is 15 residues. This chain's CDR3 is CSVEEARTNGGTQYF. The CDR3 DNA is TGCAGCGTTGAAGAAGCAAGGACTAATGGGGGTACGCAGTATTTT.

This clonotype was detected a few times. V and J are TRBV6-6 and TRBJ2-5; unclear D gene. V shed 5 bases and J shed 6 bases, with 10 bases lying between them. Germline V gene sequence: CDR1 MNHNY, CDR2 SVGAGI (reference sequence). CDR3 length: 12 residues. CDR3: CASSNQAQTQYF. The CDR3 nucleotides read TGTGCCAGCAGTAATCAGGCTCAGACCCAGTACTTC.